Listed here is a single T cell receptor beta chain. Its antigen is as yet unknown. The data are from a study of T cells expressing NK-cell markers. The germline gives CDR1 SGHRS, CDR2 YFSETQ. This CDR3 has 16 amino acids. Template switching by 5'RACE with UMIs generated the TCR beta cDNA. TCRdb re-analyzed the 5' RACE reads; it lists each CDR3 protein once, without DNA. The specimen's table records about 450,000 distinct CDR3 sequences. Study results and caveats: Of CD8+ T cells, 1.0-7.0% belonged to dominant NKG2C+ clonotypes in roughly 6 donors. It remained uncertain whether the expanded NKG2C+ T cell clones were specific for HCMV antigens.

Specimen: blood T cells: a sorted CD56 or NKG2C T cell subset, CD4+ or CD8+ T cells, or bulk PBMC T cells (not recorded which). V gene TRBV5-1 combines with J gene TRBJ2-3; with no DNA, the TCRdb D assignment of TRBD2 cannot be verified. The sequence came from a woman between 18 and 75 years old in good health. This CDR3 reads CASSLEAGALTDTQYF.